This T cell receptor (beta chain) derives from a study of shared clonotypes between healthy human individuals. Findings of the study overall: Rarefaction indicated that sorted-subset sequencing remained incomplete although depth was large.

Authors' methods: ImmunoSEQ output lacked quality scores and full-length reads, limiting matched filtering. Clones were read by immunoSEQ multiplex PCR, and TCRdb kept only the in-frame ones, dropping some. The DNA was the basis for D and trimming; V, J and clone size are from that table. The table records 2,100,000 or so clones, around 95% of them present only once. CDR3 length: 17 amino acids. V trimming: 0 bases; J trimming: 2 bases; junction bases outside the gene matches: 8. Germline V gene lookup returns CDR1 SGHRS and CDR2 YFSETQ. This clone was found a few times. Its antigen is undetermined. The clonotype was recovered from a man aged 18 to 30 in good health. This rearrangement joins TRBV5-1 to TRBJ1-3; TRBD1 matches 7 bases. Source material: naive CD4+ T cells sorted from blood. Subset given: CD45RA+ positively selected. The CDR3 spells CASSLETGIRPGNTIYF. The CDR3 DNA reads TGCGCCAGCAGCTTGGAGACAGGGATACGGCCTGGAAACACCATATATTTT.